Listed below are T cell receptor beta chains from one sample, sequenced in a study of blood T cell repertoires in COVID-19. Here immunoSEQ multiplex PCR was the method, and the copy in TCRdb shows in-frame clones only, minus some. This table has 95,000 to 110,000 clones, 85% to 90% appearing once. The sequenced material came from peripheral blood. The receptor source for this set is a human donor in a cohort sampled during active COVID-19. Each CDR3 is given with its conserved first and last residue. Fields, in order: clone size, D gene, J gene, V gene, CDR3 DNA, CDR3 protein. The D gene is left open where the match is weak. Some rows have no size entry. The others give once, few or many, or a class for an expanded clone.

>NA|NA|TRBJ1-2|TRBV5-1
TGCGCCAGCAATGACGATTTAACGGGGAACTATGGCTACACCTTC
CASNDDLTGNYGYTF
>NA|TRBD1|TRBJ1-1|TRBV2
TGTGCCAGCAGCGCCTTGACAGGGGGTCACACTGAAGCTTTCTTT
CASSALTGGHTEAFF
>NA|TRBD1|TRBJ1-5|TRBV19
TGTGCCAGTAGTACCAAGGGACAGGGGGTGCCCCAGCATTTT
CASSTKGQGVPQHF
>NA|NA|TRBJ1-1|TRBV29-1
TGCAGCCTCTCTCCTGTGGGCTTTGAAGCTTTCTTT
CSLSPVGFEAFF
>once|NA|TRBJ2-3|TRBV28
TGTGCCAGCAGTTTATCCGGGACTAGCACAGATACGCAGTATTTT
CASSLSGTSTDTQYF
>NA|NA|TRBJ2-3|TRBV2
TGTGCCAGCAGTGAGCAGGGTACGCAGTATTTT
CASSEQGTQYF
>once|NA|TRBJ2-1|TRBV7-2
TGTGCCAGCAGCTTAGCCCGAGTCAATGAGCAGTTCTTC
CASSLARVNEQFF
>few|TRBD1|TRBJ1-6|TRBV7-9
TGTGCCAGCAGCAAACAGGGGAGACCCCTCCACTTT
CASSKQGRPLHF
>NA|TRBD1|TRBJ2-2|TRBV7-9
TGTGCCAGCAGCTCACCGGGACAGGGATCGGCCGGGGAGCTGTTTTTT
CASSSPGQGSAGELFF
>NA|NA|TRBJ1-5|TRBV7-3
TGTGCCAGCAGCTTAGGACAAAATCAGCCCCAGCATTTT
CASSLGQNQPQHF
>NA|TRBD2|TRBJ2-3|TRBV29-1
TGCAGCGTACTCCCTGGACTAGCGAGCGATACGCAGTATTTT
CSVLPGLASDTQYF
>NA|NA|TRBJ1-6|TRBV6-1
TGTGCCAGCAGTGAAGGAAGCTTTAACGGTAATTCACCCCTCCACTTT
CASSEGSFNGNSPLHF
>NA|NA|TRBJ1-4|TRBV2
TGTGCCAGCAGTCCCAGGGGTAGGGATGAAAAACTGTTTTTT
CASSPRGRDEKLFF
>NA|NA|TRBJ1-5|TRBV7-9
TGTGCCAGCAGCTTAGGGGAGCGGCCCAATCAGCCCCAGCATTTT
CASSLGERPNQPQHF
>NA|TRBD1|TRBJ1-5|TRBV18
TGTGCCAGCTCACCAGGGACAGGGACCCTCCATCAGCCCCAGCATTTT
CASSPGTGTLHQPQHF
>NA|NA|TRBJ2-2|TRBV24-1
TGTGCCACCAGTGATTTGGGACATACGAACACCGGGGAGCTGTTTTTT
CATSDLGHTNTGELFF
>NA|NA|TRBJ2-2|TRBV10-3
TGTGCCATCAGTGAGTCTGGGACAAGGGAGCTGTTTTTT
CAISESGTRELFF
>NA|NA|TRBJ2-5|TRBV4-1
TGCGCCAGCAGCCAGGTACCGGGTTCTCAAGAGACCCAGTACTTC
CASSQVPGSQETQYF
>NA|NA|TRBJ1-2|TRBV28
TGTGCCAGCAGTTTACAGGGGTCCCACTATGGCTACACCTTC
CASSLQGSHYGYTF
>NA|NA|TRBJ1-2|TRBV18
TGTGCCAGCTCACCAACTGCGGGGACCGCCTATGGCTACACCTTC
CASSPTAGTAYGYTF
>NA|NA|TRBJ1-2|TRBV5-6
TGTGCCAGCAGCTCCCCGGGGGGGGTTTTGGAAGGCTACACCTTC
CASSSPGGVLEGYTF
>few|NA|TRBJ2-7|TRBV20-1
TGCAGTGCTAGACCAGGCCGGGAGCAGTACTTC
CSARPGREQYF
>NA|TRBD1|TRBJ2-2|TRBV29-1
TGCAGCGTGGGACAGGCGTACACCGGGGAGCTGTTTTTT
CSVGQAYTGELFF
>NA|TRBD2|TRBJ2-7|TRBV6-5
TGTGCCAGCAGTTACCATGAAGCGGGGCGGGAGGCGAAGCAGTACTTC
CASSYHEAGREAKQYF
>once|NA|TRBJ1-1|TRBV18
TGTGCCAGCTCACCATCAGGGTCCACTGAAGCTTTCTTT
CASSPSGSTEAFF
>NA|TRBD1|TRBJ1-6|TRBV2
TGTGCCAGCAGTGGTACAGGGGTTAATTCACCCCTCCACTTT
CASSGTGVNSPLHF
>NA|NA|TRBJ1-1|TRBV7-3
TGTGCCAGCAGCTTAATGAGTGGTGAAGCTTTCTTT
CASSLMSGEAFF